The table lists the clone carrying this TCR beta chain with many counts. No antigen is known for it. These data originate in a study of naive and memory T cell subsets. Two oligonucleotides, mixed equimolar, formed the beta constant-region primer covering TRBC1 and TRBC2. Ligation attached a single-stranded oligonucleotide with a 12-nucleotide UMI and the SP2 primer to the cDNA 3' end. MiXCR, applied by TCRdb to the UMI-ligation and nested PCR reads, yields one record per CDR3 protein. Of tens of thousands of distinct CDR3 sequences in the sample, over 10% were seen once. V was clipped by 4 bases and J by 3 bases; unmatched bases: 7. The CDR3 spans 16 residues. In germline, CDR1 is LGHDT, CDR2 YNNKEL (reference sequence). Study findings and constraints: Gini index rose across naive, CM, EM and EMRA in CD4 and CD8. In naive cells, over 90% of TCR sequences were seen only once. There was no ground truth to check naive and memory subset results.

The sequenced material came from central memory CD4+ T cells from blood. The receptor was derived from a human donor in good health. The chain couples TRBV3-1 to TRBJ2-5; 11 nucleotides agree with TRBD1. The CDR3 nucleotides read TGTGCCAGCAGCCCCCGGGACAGGGGGGTGAAAGAGACCCAGTACTTC. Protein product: CASSPRDRGVKETQYF.